Shown below are 7 T cell receptor beta chains from a single sample sequenced in a study of cytomegalovirus exposure and HLA in healthy donors. The PCR ran on 60 Vbeta and 13 Jbeta primers. Method: immunoSEQ multiplex PCR; TCRdb's copy keeps in-frame clones and lacks some. The sample includes some 180,000 clones, approximately 90% seen only once; the top ten take around 0.99%. The sequenced sample consisted of PBMCs. Source of these receptors: a boy aged 2 to 10 in good health and CMV-seronegative.

V usage is TRBV5-1 and J usage is TRBJ2-1; 14 positions agree with TRBD2. Trimming cost V 0 bases and J 8 bases; bases outside gene matches: 4. CDR3 length: 16 residues. Germline assignment: CDR1 SGHRS and CDR2 YFSETQ. The CDR3 protein is CASSLGLAGGNDEQFF. The CDR3 DNA reads as TGCGCCAGCAGCTTGGGACTAGCGGGAGGGAATGATGAGCAGTTCTTC.

The J gene is TRBJ2-1, the V gene TRBV28; 9 bases are shared with TRBD1. V shed 4 bases, J shed 6 bases, and the junction held 7 bases outside the gene matches. CDR1 and CDR2 (germline): MDHEN, SYDVKM. The length of the CDR3 is 15 residues. The CDR3 sequence is CASSSGGQGTNEQFF. In DNA form, the CDR3 reads TGTGCCAGCAGTTCCGGAGGACAGGGGACCAATGAGCAGTTCTTC.

The chain recombines TRBV6-8 with TRBJ1-1; TRBD1 might be the D (6 bases). CDR1 is MNHGY, CDR2 SAAAGT, per germline. This CDR3 has 12 residues. The V end lost 6 bases, the J end lost 1 base, and 6 bases lay between the germline ends. DNA for the CDR3: TGTGCCAGCAGGGACAGGAACACTGAAGCTTTCTTT. Translated: CASRDRNTEAFF.

The chain has TRBV4-1 and TRBJ2-1; unclear D gene. The CDR3 spans 16 residues. V was cut by 5 bases and J by 3 bases, with 17 bases left in between. The germline V gene encodes CDR1 MGHRA and CDR2 YSYEKL. Here the CDR3 DNA reads TGCGCCAGCAGCTTGGCTCGTGGCAGTAACTACAATGAGCAGTTCTTC. Its protein product is CASSLARGSNYNEQFF.

The V gene is TRBV19, the J gene TRBJ2-3, with 15 positions matching TRBD2. This CDR3 contains 17 residues. V dropped 6 bases and J dropped 4; count of bases not matched to a gene: 8. Per germline, CDR1 LNHDA and CDR2 SQIVND (reference sequence). The CDR3 loop reads CASSHIGTSGRSDTQYF. Here the CDR3 DNA reads TGTGCCAGTAGCCACATCGGGACTAGCGGGAGGTCAGATACGCAGTATTTT.

Notes on this clone: Sequence at one end of the junction differs from germline and may be a read error. The chain combines TRBV7-9 with TRBJ2-7; 7 positions match TRBD2. The CDR3 runs to 17 residues. Germline CDR1 SEHNR, CDR2 FQNEAQ (reference sequence). CDR3 protein: CSSSFPISGVLSYEQYF. As DNA, the CDR3 is TGTTCCAGCAGCTTTCCGATAAGCGGGGTTCTCTCCTACGAGCAGTACTTC.

Regarding this clone: The identical CDR3 is also encoded by other nucleotide sequences in the sample. V and J are TRBV7-2 and TRBJ1-2, with TRBD1 identical over 8 bases. Looked up from germline, CDR1 is SGHTA and CDR2 is FQGNSA. Unmatched junction bases numbered 4, after V lost 3 bases and J lost 4 bases. The CDR3 consists of 14 residues. CDR3 nucleotides: TGTGCCAGCAGCTTTCCAGGGGGCGGCTATGGCTACACCTTC. Encoded protein: CASSFPGGGYGYTF. Full variable domain (remainder filled in from reference TRBV7-2 and TRBJ1-2): GAGVSQSPSNKVTEKGKDVELRCDPISGHTALYWYRQSLGQGLEFLIYFQGNSAPDKSGLPSDRFSAERTGGSVSTLTIQRTQQEDSAVYLCASSFPGGGYGYTFGSGTRLTVV.